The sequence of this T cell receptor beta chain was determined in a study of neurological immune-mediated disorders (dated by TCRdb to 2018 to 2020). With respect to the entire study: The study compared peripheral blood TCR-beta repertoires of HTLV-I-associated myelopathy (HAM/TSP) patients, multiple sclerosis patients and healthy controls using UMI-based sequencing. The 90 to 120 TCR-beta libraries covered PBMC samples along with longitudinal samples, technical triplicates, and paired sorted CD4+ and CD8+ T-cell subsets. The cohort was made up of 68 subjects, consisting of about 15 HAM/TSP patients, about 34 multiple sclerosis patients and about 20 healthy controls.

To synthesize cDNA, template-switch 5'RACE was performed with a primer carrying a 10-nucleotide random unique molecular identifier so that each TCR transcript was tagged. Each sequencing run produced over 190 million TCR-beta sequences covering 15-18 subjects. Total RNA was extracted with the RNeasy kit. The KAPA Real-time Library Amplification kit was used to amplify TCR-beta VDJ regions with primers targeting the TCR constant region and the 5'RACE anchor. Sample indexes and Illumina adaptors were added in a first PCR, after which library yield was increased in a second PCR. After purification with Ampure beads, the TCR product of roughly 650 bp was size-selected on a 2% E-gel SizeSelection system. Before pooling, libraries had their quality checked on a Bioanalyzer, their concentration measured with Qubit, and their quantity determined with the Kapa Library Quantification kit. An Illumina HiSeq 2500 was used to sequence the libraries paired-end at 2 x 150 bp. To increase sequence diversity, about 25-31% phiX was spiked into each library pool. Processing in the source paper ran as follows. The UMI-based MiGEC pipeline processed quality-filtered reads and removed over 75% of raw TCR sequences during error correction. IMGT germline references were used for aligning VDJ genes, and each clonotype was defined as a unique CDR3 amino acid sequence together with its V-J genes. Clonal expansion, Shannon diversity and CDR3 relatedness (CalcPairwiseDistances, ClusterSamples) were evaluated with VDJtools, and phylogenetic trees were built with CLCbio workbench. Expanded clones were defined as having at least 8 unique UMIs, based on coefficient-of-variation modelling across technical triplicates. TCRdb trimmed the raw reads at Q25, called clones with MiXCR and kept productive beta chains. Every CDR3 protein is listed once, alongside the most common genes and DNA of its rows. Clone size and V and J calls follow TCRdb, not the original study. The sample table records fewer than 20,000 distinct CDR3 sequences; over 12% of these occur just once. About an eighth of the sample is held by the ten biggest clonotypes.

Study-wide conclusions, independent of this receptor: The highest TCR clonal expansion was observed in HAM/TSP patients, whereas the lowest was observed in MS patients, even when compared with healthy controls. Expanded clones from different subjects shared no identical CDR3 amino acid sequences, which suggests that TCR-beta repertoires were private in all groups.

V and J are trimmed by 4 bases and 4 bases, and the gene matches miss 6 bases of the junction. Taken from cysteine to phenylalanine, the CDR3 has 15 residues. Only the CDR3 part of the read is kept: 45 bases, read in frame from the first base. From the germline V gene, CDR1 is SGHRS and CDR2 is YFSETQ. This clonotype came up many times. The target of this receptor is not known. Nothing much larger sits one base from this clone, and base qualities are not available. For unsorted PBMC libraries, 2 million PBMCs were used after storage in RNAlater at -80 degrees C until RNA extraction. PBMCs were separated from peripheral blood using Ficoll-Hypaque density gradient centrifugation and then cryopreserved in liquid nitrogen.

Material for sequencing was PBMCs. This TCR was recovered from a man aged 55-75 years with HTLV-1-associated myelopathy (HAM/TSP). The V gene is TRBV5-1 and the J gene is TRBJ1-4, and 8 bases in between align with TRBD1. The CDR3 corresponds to CASSEQGQVNEKLFF. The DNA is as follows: TGCGCCAGCAGCGAGCAGGGACAGGTTAATGAAAAACTGTTTTTT.